This T cell receptor (beta chain) was observed in a study of CD8+ T cells in alopecia areata. Study-level results: In scalp and blood during tofacitinib, many expanded lesional clones persisted. Scalp lesions, especially in alopecia totalis/universalis, had higher clonality than normal scalp.

This CDR3 comprises 15 residues. The germline CDR1 and CDR2 sequences are MDHEN and SYDVKM. The V end lost 3 bases, the J end lost 2 bases, and 12 bases lay between the germline ends. Treatment here: oral pan-JAK inhibitor, 5-10 mg twice daily. Alopecia areata patients provided lesional scalp punch biopsies and peripheral blood, both collected for the study. After isolation, RNA underwent reverse transcription to generate cDNA as the sequencing template. TCRdb's table, derived via immunoSEQ multiplex PCR, lists solely in-frame clones and lacks some. Of around 60,000 clones in the sample, roughly 50% are singletons; the top ten hold roughly 20%. Comments on this clone: Its antigen is undetermined.

The chain combines TRBV28 with TRBJ2-3, with D maybe TRBD1 (6 bases). Specimen: CD8+ T cells sorted from blood, collected at approximately week 37, from a patient treated with tofacitinib. This receptor was taken from a human donor with alopecia areata. CDR3 sequence (DNA): TGTGCCAGCAGTTTGAGACAGGATAACACAGATACGCAGTATTTT. Amino acids: CASSLRQDNTDTQYF.